Below are 28 T cell receptor beta chains sequenced from a single sample in a study of blood T cell repertoires in COVID-19. Using immunoSEQ multiplex PCR, the repertoire was profiled, and TCRdb retains in-frame clones only, with some absent. This sample has around 250,000 clones; 90% occur once, and the top ten carry approximately 4%. The specimen was PBMCs or T cells enriched from blood (not recorded which). These receptors all come from a woman in her 30s with acute COVID-19.

Points on this clone: In the same sample, other DNA sequences code for this CDR3. This rearrangement joins TRBV29-1 to TRBJ1-5; 7 bases match TRBD1. Germline V CDR1 and CDR2: SQVTM, ANQGSEA. The CDR3 loop spans 13 amino acids. The ends lost 5 bases at V and 3 bases at J; junction bases unmatched: 4. CDR3 coding DNA: TGCAGCGTTCTTGACAGGGACAATCAGCCCCAGCATTTT. It codes for CSVLDRDNQPQHF.

J is TRBJ1-4 and V is TRBV11-2, with D unresolved. The CDR3 covers 15 residues. CDR1 is SGHAT and CDR2 is FQNNGV in the germline V gene. V lost 2 bases to trimming and J lost 7 bases, with 14 bases between them. CDR3 region: CASSLNRETAEKLFF. CDR3 nucleotide sequence: TGTGCCAGCAGCTTAAACCGGGAGACGGCTGAAAAACTGTTTTTT.

This chain links TRBV7-2 with TRBJ1-1; D may be TRBD1 (6 bases). CDR1 is SGHTA, CDR2 FQGNSA, per germline. V dropped 5 bases and J dropped 0 bases, with 13 bases sitting between them. The CDR3 contains 15 residues. The CDR3 DNA is TGTGCCAGCAGCCAAGCCACAGGGATGAACACTGAAGCTTTCTTT. This translates into CASSQATGMNTEAFF.

V gene TRBV2 combines with J gene TRBJ1-5, with unresolved D. Germline CDR1 reads SNHLY; CDR2 reads FYNNEI. Trimming cost V 7 bases and J 0 bases, with 19 bases left between them. The CDR3 sequence is 17 residues long. CDR3 sequence reads: CASTSSAGGFSNQPQHF. The CDR3 coding sequence is TGTGCCAGCACCTCCTCCGCGGGAGGGTTTAGCAATCAGCCCCAGCATTTT.

This clone was seen only once. V usage is TRBV4-3 and J usage is TRBJ2-7, with D possibly TRBD1 on 5 matching bases. CDR3 size: 15 residues. V lost 0 bases and J 3 bases, leaving 12 bases between the germline ends. The V gene's germline CDR1 is LGHNA and CDR2 YSLEER. The CDR3 nucleotides read TGCGCCAGCAGCCAAGATCCCCAGGACAACTACGAGCAGTACTTC. Amino acids: CASSQDPQDNYEQYF.

The chain recombines TRBV9 with TRBJ1-5, with D possibly being TRBD1 (5 bases). Germline CDR1 reads SGDLS; CDR2 reads YYNGEE. With 0 bases removed from V and 0 bases from J, the gap between germline ends came to 7 bases. The length of the CDR3 is 15 residues. CDR3 sequence reads: CASSVDGASNQPQHF. The CDR3 nucleotides read TGTGCCAGCAGCGTAGATGGGGCTAGCAATCAGCCCCAGCATTTT.

V is TRBV6-5 and J is TRBJ2-1; 7 bases agree with TRBD2. Per the germline V gene, CDR1 is MNHEY and CDR2 is SVGAGI. J was trimmed by 5 bases and V by 4 bases; bases with no gene match: 8. CDR3 length: 15 amino acids. CDR3 sequence (DNA): TGTGCCAGCAGTTCTCTAGCGGTATCCAACAATGAGCAGTTCTTC. Its protein product is CASSSLAVSNNEQFF.

The V call is TRBV10-1, the J call TRBJ2-7; TRBD1 matches at 7 bases. The length of the CDR3 is 14 residues. From germline, CDR1 is WNHNN and CDR2 SYGVQD (reference sequence). The junction had 7 bases not matched to a gene; V was cut back by 8 bases and J by 0 bases. The CDR3 DNA sequence: TGCGCCAGCGCTCCTCGGGACAGCTCCTACGAGCAGTACTTC. The encoded protein is CASAPRDSSYEQYF.

The V and J genes are TRBV13 and TRBJ2-7; 12 nucleotides line up with TRBD2. Losses at the gene ends were 5 bases for V and 5 bases for J; bases not matched to a gene: 7. Germline V gene lookup returns CDR1 PRHDT and CDR2 FYEKMQ (reference sequence). This CDR3 spans 15 amino acids. CDR3: CASSALAGGPHEQYF. CDR3 sequence (DNA): TGTGCCAGCAGCGCCCTAGCGGGAGGGCCCCACGAGCAGTACTTC.

This chain uses TRBV6-1 with TRBJ1-4, with 7 nucleotides matching TRBD1. Germline trimming cut 3 bases from V and 8 bases from J; bases unmatched to any gene: 9. Germline lookup yields CDR1 MNHNS and CDR2 SASEGT. The CDR3 consists of 15 residues. DNA of the CDR3: TGTGCCAGCAGTGAGGGAGACAGGGCAGGAGAAAAACTGTTTTTT. It codes for CASSEGDRAGEKLFF.

V is TRBV27 and J is TRBJ2-1, with TRBD2 matching 8 bases. The CDR3 contains 15 residues. With 2 bases clipped from V and 4 bases from J, the junction kept 4 bases outside the gene matches. The germline CDR1 and CDR2 sequences are MNHEY and SMNVEV (reference sequence). The CDR3 coding sequence is TGTGCCAGCAGTTTAAGCGGGAGCCTGTACAATGAGCAGTTCTTC. This translates into CASSLSGSLYNEQFF.

This clone showed up many times. The chain joins TRBV3-1 (or the pseudogene TRBV3-2) to TRBJ2-5; 15 nucleotides match TRBD2. The CDR3 is made up of 14 amino acids. Unmatched junction bases numbered 0, after V lost 5 bases and J lost 5 bases. Germline CDR1 and CDR2: LGHDT and YNNKEL (reference sequence). The CDR3 loop reads CASSGTSGRETQYF. The CDR3 nucleotides read TGTGCCAGCAGCGGGACTAGCGGGAGGGAGACCCAGTACTTC.

This clone was seen a single time. This chain connects TRBV4-3 to TRBJ1-1, with TRBD1 matching over 10 bases. Trimming removed 1 base from V and 6 bases from J; junction bases left unmatched: 5. The CDR3 runs to 15 residues. Germline assignment: CDR1 LGHNA and CDR2 YSLEER. CDR3 protein: CASSQARDRGPEAFF. In nucleotides, the CDR3 is TGCGCCAGCAGCCAAGCCAGGGACAGGGGTCCTGAAGCTTTCTTT.

This chain uses TRBV4-2 with TRBJ2-3; 11 bases align to TRBD2. The germline gives CDR1 LGHNA, CDR2 YNFKEQ. This CDR3 has 17 residues. Trimming cost V 0 bases and J 2 bases; bases outside gene matches: 4. The CDR3 loop is CASSQEGLAATTDTQYF. Written as DNA, the CDR3 is TGTGCCAGCAGCCAAGAGGGACTAGCGGCTACCACAGATACGCAGTATTTT.

In its sample, this clone was seen once. V usage is TRBV24-1 and J usage is TRBJ2-7, with D possibly matching TRBD2 (6 bases). The germline V and J ends were trimmed by 4 bases and 6 bases, with 15 bases remaining between them. The CDR3 runs 14 residues. The germline CDR1 and CDR2 sequences are KGHDR and SFDVKD. The CDR3 sequence: CATSESGGSGEQYF. CDR3 nucleotide sequence: TGTGCCACCAGTGAATCCGGAGGGTCGGGCGAGCAGTACTTC.

This chain connects TRBV5-1 to TRBJ2-1; 15 nucleotides line up with TRBD2. J gave up 7 bases and V 0 bases, and 5 bases lay outside the gene matches. The germline V gene encodes CDR1 SGHRS and CDR2 YFSETQ. This CDR3 comprises 17 residues. This CDR3 reads CASSLVWTSGRENEQFF. The CDR3 region has the DNA TGCGCCAGCAGCTTGGTTTGGACTAGCGGGAGGGAGAATGAGCAGTTCTTC.

The rearrangement uses TRBV6-5 and TRBJ2-7; TRBD1 aligns across 12 bases. V dropped 6 bases and J dropped 6; count of bases not matched to a gene: 6. Germline V gene lookup returns CDR1 MNHEY and CDR2 SVGAGI. There are 14 residues in the CDR3. The CDR3 reads CASSRGQGASEQYF. The CDR3 DNA is TGTGCCAGCAGCCGGGGACAGGGGGCGTCCGAGCAGTACTTC.

This rearrangement joins TRBV15 to TRBJ1-1; 12 bases fit TRBD1. Trimming removed 5 bases from V and 0 bases from J; junction bases left unmatched: 13. Germline V gene data show CDR1 as LNHNV and CDR2 as YYDKDF (reference sequence). The CDR3 has 19 residues. CDR3 protein: CATSPRGEGQGALNTEAFF. CDR3 in DNA: TGTGCCACCAGCCCCCGAGGGGAGGGACAGGGGGCCCTGAACACTGAAGCTTTCTTT. The full variable domain, rest sourced from reference TRBV15 and TRBJ1-1, is DAMVIQNPRYQVTQFGKPVTLSCSQTLNHNVMYWYQQKSSQAPKLLFHYYDKDFNNEADTPDNFQSRRPNTSFCFLDIRSPGLGDTAMYLCATSPRGEGQGALNTEAFFGQGTRLTVV.

The rearrangement links TRBV6-5 to TRBJ1-1; D possibly corresponds to TRBD1 (6 bases). The V end was cut by 5 bases, the J end by 5 bases, with 6 bases between. The CDR3 loop spans 11 amino acids. The germline CDR1 and CDR2 sequences are MNHEY and SVGAGI. CDR3 in DNA: TGTGCCAGCAGTCAGGGGACTGAAGCTTTCTTT. Amino acids: CASSQGTEAFF.

The rearrangement joins TRBV5-1 to TRBJ2-3, with 9 bases aligning to TRBD2. The V and J ends lost 1 base and 4 bases, in that order; junction bases with no gene match: 10. CDR3 length: 17 residues. CDR1 is SGHRS, CDR2 YFSETQ, per germline. The chain's CDR3 is CASSLTSSERGADTQYF. CDR3 DNA: TGCGCCAGCAGCTTGACTAGTTCGGAGCGGGGGGCAGATACGCAGTATTTT.

The rearrangement uses TRBV29-1 and TRBJ1-1; TRBD1 matches 12 bases. With 7 bases clipped from V and 4 bases from J, the junction kept 7 bases outside the gene matches. Looked up from germline, CDR1 is SQVTM and CDR2 is ANQGSEA. CDR3 length: 14 residues. The CDR3 loop is CSAGQGAKGTEAFF. CDR3 nucleotide sequence: TGCAGCGCGGGACAGGGGGCGAAGGGCACTGAAGCTTTCTTT.

The chain combines TRBV7-8 with TRBJ2-7, with TRBD2 matching 7 bases. CDR3 length: 14 amino acids. Germline trimming cut 5 bases from V and 4 bases from J; bases unmatched to any gene: 8. Germline CDR1 is SGHVS and CDR2 is FQNEAQ. CDR3 bases: TGTGCCAGCAGCCATGCGGGAGTAGATTACGAGCAGTACTTC. This encodes CASSHAGVDYEQYF.

This chain connects TRBV2 to TRBJ2-5, with 7 bases that match TRBD2. V lost 6 bases and J lost 5; bases outside the gene matches: 6. CDR1 is SNHLY, CDR2 FYNNEI, per germline. This CDR3 spans 13 amino acids. CDR3 sequence (DNA): TGTGCCAGCAGATGGAGTAGCGGGGAGACCCAGTACTTC. The encoded protein is CASRWSSGETQYF.

This clone was detected only a few times. The chain carries TRBV30 and TRBJ2-3; TRBD2 might be the D (6 bases). CDR1 and CDR2 (germline): GTSNPN, SVGIG (reference sequence). Trimming pared 0 bases from V and 2 bases from J, leaving 12 bases between. The CDR3 sequence is 15 residues long. CDR3 DNA: TGTGCCTGGAGTGTCGGGCGGGGCCACACAGATACGCAGTATTTT. This translates into CAWSVGRGHTDTQYF.

The V gene is TRBV28, the J gene TRBJ2-3; 9 nucleotides line up with TRBD2. The V gene's germline CDR1 is MDHEN and CDR2 SYDVKM. Trimming at V came to 5 bases and at J to 6 bases, leaving 6 bases not matched to a gene. The CDR3 extends over 14 amino acids. CDR3 DNA: TGTGCCAGCAGTCTTAGCGGGAGCGGTGATACGCAGTATTTT. Protein: CASSLSGSGDTQYF.

The rearrangement uses TRBV4-1 and TRBJ2-1, with D possibly matching TRBD2 (5 bases). There are 13 residues in the CDR3. Trimming cost V 2 bases and J 5 bases, with 7 bases left between them. Per germline, CDR1 MGHRA and CDR2 YSYEKL. CDR3: CASSQFGDNEQFF. CDR3 in DNA: TGCGCCAGCAGCCAATTCGGGGACAATGAGCAGTTCTTC.

This chain joins TRBV5-6 and TRBJ2-7; 8 bases are shared with TRBD1. V dropped 2 bases and J dropped 3; count of bases not matched to a gene: 4. This CDR3 has 14 residues. Per the germline V gene, CDR1 is SGHDT and CDR2 is YYEEEE. As DNA, the CDR3 is TGTGCCAGCAGCTTTCAGGGGGCTATCTACGAGCAGTACTTC. Protein: CASSFQGAIYEQYF.

The chain carries TRBV6-1 and TRBJ1-2, with D perhaps matching TRBD1 (6 bases). The CDR3 consists of 15 residues. Germline CDR1 reads MNHNS; CDR2 reads SASEGT. Trimming left V 2 bases short and J 0 bases short, with 10 bases between. CDR3 sequence (DNA): TGTGCCAGCAGTGAACACAGGGCAGCTAACTATGGCTACACCTTC. Translating it yields CASSEHRAANYGYTF.